The present T cell receptor beta chain was sequenced within a study of CD8+CD57+ T cells in acquired aplastic anemia. General observations from the study: The number of CD8+ CDR3 sequences shared by patients and controls was about 27.

A note on this clonotype: The antigen is not known.

The TCR beta profiling, which covered VDJ combination and CDR3 sequence, was carried out using genomic DNA as the template. One entry per CDR3 protein results from TCRdb running MiXCR on the reads. The sample has about 160,000 distinct CDR3 sequences; just under 45% are singletons. Germline CDR1 is SNHLY and CDR2 is FYNNEI. The CDR3 totals 13 residues. Trimming stripped 6 bases from V and 3 bases from J, with 9 bases between. The sample taken for sequencing was sorted CD4+, CD8+, or CD8+CD57+ T cells (not recorded which) from PBMCs. This clonotype was sampled from a human donor in good health. The V call is TRBV2, the J call TRBJ1-5, with no clear D. The CDR3 here is CASRIEPNQPQHF. The CDR3 bases are TGTGCCAGCAGGATCGAACCCAATCAGCCCCAGCATTTT. The full variable domain, its missing parts supplied by reference TRBV2 and TRBJ1-5, is EPEVTQTPSHQVTQMGQEVILRCVPISNHLYFYWYRQILGQKVEFLVSFYNNEISEKSEIFDDQFSVERPDGSNFTLKIRSTKLEDSAMYFCASRIEPNQPQHFGDGTRLSIL.